The 17 T cell receptor beta chains below all came from one sample that was sequenced in a study of early T cells in non-severe SARS-CoV-2 infection (dated by TCRdb to about 2021). Libraries were prepared through 5' RACE. TCRdb shows the sequencer as NextSeq 500. TCRdb's own reprocessing of the public reads used fastp at Q25 and MiXCR and kept productive beta chains. Each CDR3 protein appears once, grouped with its most common genes and DNA. In this sample the table shows 60,000 to 85,000 distinct CDR3 sequences, about a sixth of which occur a single time. 12% of the sample is taken by the ten largest. The sample was whole blood. These receptors all stem from an adult who was a healthcare worker with PCR-confirmed SARS-CoV-2 infection or an uninfected control (not recorded which).

The V gene is TRBV9, the J gene TRBJ2-7, with D possibly matching TRBD1 (5 bases). Trimming left V 4 bases short and J 0 bases short, with 17 bases between. Per the germline V gene, CDR1 is SGDLS and CDR2 is YYNGEE. This CDR3 has 16 amino acids. The CDR3 spells CASSPRGAFSSYEQYF. The DNA for the CDR3 is TGTGCCAGCAGCCCACGTGGGGCCTTCAGCTCCTACGAGCAGTACTTC.

This clonotype is medium-sized in the sample. The V gene is TRBV20-1, the J gene TRBJ1-2; 8 nucleotides align to TRBD1. CDR3 length: 11 amino acids. Germline-derived CDR1 and CDR2 are DFQATT and SNEGSKA (reference sequence). V lost 2 bases and J lost 12; bases outside the gene matches: 5. DNA for the CDR3: TGCAGTGCTAGATCCGACAGGGGCCACACCTTC. It translates to CSARSDRGHTF.

The chain joins TRBV5-1 to TRBJ2-7; perhaps TRBD1 as D (6 bases). Germline V CDR1 and CDR2: SGHRS, YFSETQ. Trimming took 5 bases from V and 1 from J, leaving 10 bases between them. The CDR3 is 13 amino acids. In DNA, the CDR3 is TGCGCCAGCAGGACGACAGGTTCCTACGAGCAGTACTTC. Protein product: CASRTTGSYEQYF.

This clonotype was observed a handful of times. The V and J genes are TRBV27 and TRBJ1-1, with a weak D call TRBD1 (5 bases). V was trimmed by 10 bases and J by 1 base, leaving 19 bases between them. CDR1 and CDR2 from the germline V gene are MNHEY and SMNVEV (reference sequence). This CDR3 region has 15 residues. DNA of the CDR3: TGTGCCACCTCCTTACTGGGACCGGAGAACACTGAAGCTTTCTTT. It encodes CATSLLGPENTEAFF.

This clonotype was recorded a few times. An end of the junction does not agree with germline; a read error may underlie this. V gene TRBV7-7 combines with J gene TRBJ2-1, with D possibly being TRBD2 (5 bases). Per the germline V gene, CDR1 is SSHAT and CDR2 is FNYEAQ (reference sequence). The CDR3 is made up of 15 amino acids. DNA for the CDR3: TGTGCTAGCAGCCCTAGCTTGGCGCGTGGCAATGAGCAGTTCTTC. It specifies CASSPSLARGNEQFF.

The table lists this clonotype with a few counts. Here the CDR3 reads CASSYSGFSGAYNEQFF. The DNA of the CDR3 is TGTGCCAGCAGTTACTCGGGCTTCTCCGGTGCCTACAATGAGCAGTTCTTC. The chain uses TRBV6-6 and TRBJ2-1, with no clear D. CDR1 and CDR2 from the germline V gene are MNHNY and SVGAGI (reference sequence). The ends were cut back, 0 bases at V and 2 bases at J, with 14 bases in the middle. The CDR3 length is 17 residues.

In its sample, this clonotype was seen a few times. The gene calls are TRBV7-2 and TRBJ2-5, with TRBD1 as a possible D gene (6 bases). CDR3 length: 13 amino acids. The germline V gene encodes CDR1 SGHTA and CDR2 FQGNSA. The V end was cut by 5 bases, the J end by 3 bases, with 10 bases between. CDR3 bases: TGTGCCAGCAGCCGTAACAGGGAAGAGACCCAGTACTTC. It codes for CASSRNREETQYF.

The chain links TRBV5-5 to TRBJ2-5; no reliable D call. CDR3 size: 12 residues. Germline assignment: CDR1 SGHKS and CDR2 YYEKEE (reference sequence). Trimming shortened V by 1 base and J by 5 bases, and 6 bases separated the two germline ends. The CDR3 reads CASSLSVETQYF. As DNA, the CDR3 is TGTGCCAGCAGCTTGTCGGTGGAGACCCAGTACTTC. The whole variable domain, remainder taken from reference TRBV5-5 and TRBJ2-5, is DAGVTQSPTHLIKTRGQQVTLRCSPISGHKSVSWYQQVLGQGPQFIFQYYEKEERGRGNFPDRFSARQFPNYSSELNVNALLLGDSALYLCASSLSVETQYFGPGTRLLVL.

Written as DNA, the CDR3 is TGTGCCAGCAGCAAGACGGGCTCTGGCTCACCCCTCCACTTT. This codes for CASSKTGSGSPLHF. V usage is TRBV21-1 and J usage is TRBJ1-6. TRBV21-1 is annotated as a pseudogene. The CDR3 sequence is 14 residues long.

This clonotype was counted a single time. The J gene is TRBJ2-1, the V gene TRBV29-1, with 8 bases fitting TRBD1. V lost 1 base to trimming and J lost 5 bases; unmatched junction nucleotides: 4. Germline CDR1 SQVTM, CDR2 ANQGSEA. The CDR3 runs to 14 residues. CDR3 sequence (DNA): TGCAGCGTTGAAGGGCAGGGGGCAAACAATGAGCAGTTCTTC. It yields the protein CSVEGQGANNEQFF.

This clonotype showed up just a few times. The CDR3 coding sequence is TGTGCCAGCAGCTTACAAGGGACCGGCACAGATACGCAGTATTTT. This encodes CASSLQGTGTDTQYF. The chain combines TRBV7-6 with TRBJ2-3; D may correspond to TRBD1 or TRBD2 (5 bases each). The CDR3 extends over 15 amino acids. Germline V gene data show CDR1 as SGHVS and CDR2 as FNYEAQ. V shed 2 bases and J shed 1 base, with 10 bases lying between them.

The V gene is TRBV28, the J gene TRBJ2-7, with 8 bases lining up with TRBD1. The CDR3 length is 13 residues. Germline CDR1 and CDR2: MDHEN and SYDVKM. The V segment lost 8 bases and the J segment 5 bases; nucleotides outside the gene matches: 8. The CDR3 DNA follows: TGTGCCAGCGCGTCGGGACAGGAAGACGAGCAGTACTTC. This gives the protein CASASGQEDEQYF.

V gene TRBV29-1 combines with J gene TRBJ2-7; 8 positions agree with TRBD2. V gave up 5 bases and J gave up 0 bases; unmatched junction bases: 9. Germline loops: CDR1 SQVTM, CDR2 ANQGSEA. The CDR3 covers 15 residues. The DNA for the CDR3 is TGCAGCGTTAGTCACGGGGGGGGCTCCTCCTACGAGCAGTACTTC. This sequence encodes CSVSHGGGSSYEQYF.

In this sample, this clonotype turned up many times. The chain carries TRBV12-3 or TRBV12-4 and TRBJ2-1, with 9 bases fitting TRBD2. V trimming: 6 bases; J trimming: 10 bases; junction bases outside the gene matches: 13. CDR3 length: 15 residues. CDR3 nucleotides: TGTGCCAGCAGCCGCGGGGGGGCCTCTAGGGAAGAGCAGTTCTTC. Amino acids: CASSRGGASREEQFF.

In its sample, this clonotype was seen a few times. CDR3 amino acids: CASSWSSAGHEQYF. As DNA, the CDR3 is TGTGCCAGCAGCTGGAGTAGCGCGGGGCACGAGCAGTACTTC. The chain has TRBV7-8 and TRBJ2-7; D is perhaps TRBD2 (6 bases). The CDR3 length is 14 residues. Germline CDR1 is SGHVS and CDR2 is FQNEAQ. Trimming took off 4 bases at V and 5 bases at J, with 15 bases between the two ends.

This CDR3 is CASSHGQGDNEQFF. The CDR3, as DNA: TGTGCCAGCAGCCACGGACAGGGGGACAATGAGCAGTTCTTC. The gene calls are TRBV7-9 and TRBJ2-1; 10 bases are shared with TRBD1. CDR1 SEHNR and CDR2 FQNEAQ come from the germline V gene (reference sequence). V trimming: 5 bases; J trimming: 5 bases; junction bases outside the gene matches: 3. This CDR3 is built from 14 residues.

The genes are TRBV3-1 and TRBJ2-1, with D unclear. From germline, CDR1 is LGHDT and CDR2 YNNKEL (reference sequence). Trimming cost V 1 base and J 6 bases, with 7 bases left between them. The length of the CDR3 is 13 residues. The DNA of the CDR3 is TGTGCCAGCAGCCAAGCATCGGTCAATGAGCAGTTCTTC. It is translated as CASSQASVNEQFF.